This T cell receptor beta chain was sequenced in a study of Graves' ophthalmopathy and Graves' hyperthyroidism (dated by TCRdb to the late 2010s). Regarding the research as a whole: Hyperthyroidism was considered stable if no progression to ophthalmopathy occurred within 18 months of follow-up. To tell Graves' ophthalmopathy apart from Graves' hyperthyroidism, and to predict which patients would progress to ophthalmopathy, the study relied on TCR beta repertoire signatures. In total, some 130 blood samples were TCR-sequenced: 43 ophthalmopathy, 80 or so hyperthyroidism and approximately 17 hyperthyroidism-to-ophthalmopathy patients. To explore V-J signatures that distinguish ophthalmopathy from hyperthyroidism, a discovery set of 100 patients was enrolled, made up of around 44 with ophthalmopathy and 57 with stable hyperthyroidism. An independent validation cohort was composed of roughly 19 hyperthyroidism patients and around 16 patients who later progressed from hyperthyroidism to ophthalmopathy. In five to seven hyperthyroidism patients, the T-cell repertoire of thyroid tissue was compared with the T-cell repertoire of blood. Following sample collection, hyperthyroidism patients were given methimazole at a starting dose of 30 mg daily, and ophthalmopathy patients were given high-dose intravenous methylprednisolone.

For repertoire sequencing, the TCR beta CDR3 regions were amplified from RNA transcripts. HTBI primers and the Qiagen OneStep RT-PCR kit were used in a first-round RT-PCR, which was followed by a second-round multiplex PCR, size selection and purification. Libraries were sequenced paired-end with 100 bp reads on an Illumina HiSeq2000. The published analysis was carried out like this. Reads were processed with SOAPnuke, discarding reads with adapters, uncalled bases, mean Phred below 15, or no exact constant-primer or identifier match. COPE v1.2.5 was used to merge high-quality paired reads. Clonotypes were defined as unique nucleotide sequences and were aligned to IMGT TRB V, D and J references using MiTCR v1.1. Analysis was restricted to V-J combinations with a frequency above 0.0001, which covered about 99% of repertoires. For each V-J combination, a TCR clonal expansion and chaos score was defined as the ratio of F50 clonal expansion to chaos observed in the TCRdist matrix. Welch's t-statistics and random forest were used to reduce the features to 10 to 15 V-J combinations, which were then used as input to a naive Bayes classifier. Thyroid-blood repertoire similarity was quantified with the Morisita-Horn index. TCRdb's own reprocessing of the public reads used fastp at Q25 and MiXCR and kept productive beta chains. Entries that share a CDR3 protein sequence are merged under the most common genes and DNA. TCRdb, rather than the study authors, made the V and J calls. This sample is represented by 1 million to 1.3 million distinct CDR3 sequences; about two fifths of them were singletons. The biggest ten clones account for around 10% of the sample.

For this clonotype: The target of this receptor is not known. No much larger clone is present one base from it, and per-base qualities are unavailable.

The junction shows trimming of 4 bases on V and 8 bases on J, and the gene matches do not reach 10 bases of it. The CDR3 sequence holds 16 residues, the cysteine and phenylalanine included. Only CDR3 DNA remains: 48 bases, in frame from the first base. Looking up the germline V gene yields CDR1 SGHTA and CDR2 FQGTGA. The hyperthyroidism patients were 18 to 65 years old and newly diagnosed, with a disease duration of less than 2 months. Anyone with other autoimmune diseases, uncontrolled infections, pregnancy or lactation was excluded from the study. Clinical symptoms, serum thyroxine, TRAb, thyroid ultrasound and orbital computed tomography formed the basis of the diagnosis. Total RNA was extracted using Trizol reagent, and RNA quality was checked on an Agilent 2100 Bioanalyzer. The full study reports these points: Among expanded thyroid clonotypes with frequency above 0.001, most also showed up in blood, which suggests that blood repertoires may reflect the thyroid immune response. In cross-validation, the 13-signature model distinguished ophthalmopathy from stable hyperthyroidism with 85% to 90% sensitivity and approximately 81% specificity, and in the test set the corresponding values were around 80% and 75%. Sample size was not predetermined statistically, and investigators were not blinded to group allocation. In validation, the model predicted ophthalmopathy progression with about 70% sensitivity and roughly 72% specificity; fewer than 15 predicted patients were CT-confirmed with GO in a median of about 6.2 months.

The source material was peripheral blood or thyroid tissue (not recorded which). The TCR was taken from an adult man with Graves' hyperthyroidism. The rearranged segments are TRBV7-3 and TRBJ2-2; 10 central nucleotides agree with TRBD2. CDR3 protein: CASSSYLPGLAGELFF. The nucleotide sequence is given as TGTGCCAGCAGCTCTTACTTACCGGGACTAGCGGGGGAGCTGTTTTTT.